The 26 T cell receptor beta chains reported below all come from one sample, sequenced in a study of blood T cells in healthy people across ages. Next came a second PCR, run for about 7 to 12 cycles, which used a sample-barcoded 5' primer along with a J-beta primer mix. Via MiXCR, TCRdb re-called the 5' RACE reads, giving one row per CDR3 protein. The table lists approximately 360,000 distinct CDR3 sequences, approximately 51% of them singletons. Input material: blood. The source is a man in his 60s in good health.

This clonotype has more than one count but fewer than ten. The chain links TRBV12-3 or TRBV12-4 to TRBJ1-2; TRBD1 agrees at 7 bases. J lost 2 bases, V lost 8 bases, and 5 bases had no gene match. The CDR3 sequence is 13 residues long. The CDR3 loop is CASRTGLNYGYTF. In DNA form, the CDR3 reads TGTGCCAGCCGGACAGGCCTCAACTATGGCTACACCTTC.

This clonotype was seen a few times. The V call is TRBV4-3, the J call TRBJ2-7; maybe TRBD1 (6 bases). V lost 0 bases and J 6 bases, leaving 15 bases between the germline ends. From germline, CDR1 is LGHNA and CDR2 YSLEER. The CDR3 is made up of 15 amino acids. The chain's CDR3 is CASSQEWGRRLEQYF. The CDR3 DNA follows: TGCGCCAGCAGCCAAGAATGGGGGCGTCGCCTCGAGCAGTACTTC.

This clonotype occurred once. The gene calls are TRBV4-3 and TRBJ2-3; TRBD2 matches at 9 bases. Germline lookup yields CDR1 LGHNA and CDR2 YSLEER. There are 16 residues in the CDR3. Trimming at V came to 1 base and at J to 5 bases, leaving 7 bases not matched to a gene. The CDR3 DNA follows: TGCGCCAGCAGCCAAGGACCGGCGGGAGGGAGAGATACGCAGTATTTT. This sequence encodes CASSQGPAGGRDTQYF.

This clonotype was seen more than once but under ten times. This chain connects TRBV5-6 to TRBJ2-3, with 7 bases fitting TRBD2. CDR3 size: 17 residues. J gave up 5 bases and V 3 bases, and 15 bases lay outside the gene matches. CDR1 is SGHDT, CDR2 YYEEEE, per germline. This chain's CDR3 is CASSSTGEGLKGDTQYF. The CDR3 nucleotides are TGTGCCAGCAGCTCAACCGGGGAGGGGTTAAAGGGAGATACGCAGTATTTT.

In nucleotides, the CDR3 is TGCAGCGTTGGTAGGGTAAATACGCAGTATTTT. It specifies CSVGRVNTQYF. The V gene is TRBV29-1, the J gene TRBJ2-3; D is ambiguous. V lost 4 bases, J lost 7 bases, and 9 bases lay in between. The germline V gene encodes CDR1 SQVTM and CDR2 ANQGSEA. The CDR3 consists of 11 residues.

The gene calls are TRBV27 and TRBJ2-5; D possibly corresponds to TRBD1 (6 bases). The ends were cut back, 6 bases at V and 5 bases at J, with 16 bases in the middle. In germline, CDR1 is MNHEY, CDR2 SMNVEV (reference sequence). The CDR3 consists of 14 residues. CDR3 bases: TGTGCCAGCAGGCGACCAGGGGCCTGGGAGACCCAGTACTTC. It encodes CASRRPGAWETQYF.

This clonotype was counted once. The chain uses TRBV20-1 and TRBJ2-7; D tentatively fits TRBD1 or TRBD2 (6 bases each). Trimming pared 6 bases from V and 6 bases from J, leaving 15 bases between. The germline V gene encodes CDR1 DFQATT and CDR2 SNEGSKA (reference sequence). The CDR3 consists of 12 residues. The CDR3 DNA follows: TGCAGTGCCTCCCGGGGGCAGGGCGAGCAGTACTTC. It specifies CSASRGQGEQYF.

This clonotype showed up just a few times. The gene calls are TRBV7-9 and TRBJ2-7, with 8 bases lining up with TRBD1. V gave up 5 bases and J gave up 6 bases; unmatched junction bases: 12. The CDR3 is 15 amino acids. The germline V gene encodes CDR1 SEHNR and CDR2 FQNEAQ (reference sequence). In DNA form, the CDR3 reads TGTGCCAGCAGCGGAGGCGTCCAGGGGGCGATCGAGCAGTACTTC. Encoded protein: CASSGGVQGAIEQYF.

The chain carries TRBV15 and TRBJ2-5, with D unresolved. TRBJ2-7 matches the DNA end more closely, so the J call is doubtful. The CDR3 sequence is 16 residues long. CDR1 and CDR2 from the germline V gene are LNHNV and YYDKDF (reference sequence). The CDR3 DNA follows: TGTGCCACCAGCAGAGAGGCCCCCCAGAGAACCTACGAGCAGTACTTC. Its translation: CATSREAPQRTYEQYF.

This clonotype was seen a few times. V is TRBV24-1 and J is TRBJ2-7, with 8 positions matching TRBD1. The V gene's germline CDR1 is KGHDR and CDR2 SFDVKD. This CDR3 is 15 amino acids long. J was trimmed by 7 bases and V by 3 bases; bases with no gene match: 10. The CDR3 bases are TGTGCCACCAGTGATCCCGGACAGGGAGCCAGGGAGCAGTACTTC. It translates to CATSDPGQGAREQYF.

The chain has TRBV7-9 and TRBJ2-1; possibly TRBD2 for D (7 bases). Germline V gene lookup returns CDR1 SEHNR and CDR2 FQNEAQ (reference sequence). V was shortened by 8 bases and J by 9 bases, with 20 bases between the two germline ends. The CDR3 contains 14 residues. Here the CDR3 DNA reads TGTGCCAGCGCAGAGGCGGGGGCGAGGGCTGAGCAGTTCTTC. Encoded protein: CASAEAGARAEQFF.

Comment on this clonotype: A much larger clone differs from this one at a single base, so this may be a read error. The CDR3 DNA reads TGTGCCAGCAGCTTGTTACCAGGCAATAATTCACCCCCCCACTTT. This gives the protein CASSLLPGNNSPPHF. V is TRBV5-6 and J is TRBJ1-6; D gene uncertain. The CDR3 contains 15 residues. Germline CDR1 is SGHDT and CDR2 is YYEEEE. The whole variable domain, filled in from reference TRBV5-6 and TRBJ1-6, reads DAGVTQSPTHLIKTRGQQVTLRCSPKSGHDTVSWYQQALGQGPQFIFQYYEEEERQRGNFPDRFSGHQFPNYSSELNVNALLLGDSALYLCASSLLPGNNSPPHFGNGTRLTVT.

V is TRBV9 and J is TRBJ2-1; 8 nucleotides agree with TRBD2. Germline V gives CDR1 SGDLS, CDR2 YYNGEE. CDR3 length equals 15 residues. Trimming removed 0 bases from V and 8 bases from J; junction bases left unmatched: 7. The CDR3 coding sequence is TGTGCCAGCAGCGTAGACAGCGGGAGATTCGATGAGCAGTTCTTC. It translates to CASSVDSGRFDEQFF.

The chain links TRBV9 to TRBJ2-1, with 9 bases that match TRBD2. The germline CDR1 and CDR2 sequences are SGDLS and YYNGEE. Germline trimming cut 4 bases from V and 4 bases from J; bases unmatched to any gene: 12. The CDR3 contains 17 residues. Here the CDR3 reads CASSPGRAGGQYNEQFF. In DNA form, the CDR3 reads TGTGCCAGCAGCCCCGGGAGAGCGGGAGGCCAATACAATGAGCAGTTCTTC. The full variable domain, completed using reference TRBV9 and TRBJ2-1, is DSGVTQTPKHLITATGQRVTLRCSPRSGDLSVYWYQQSLDQGLQFLIQYYNGEERAKGNILERFSAQQFPDLHSELNLSSLELGDSALYFCASSPGRAGGQYNEQFFGPGTRLTVL.

This clonotype was seen a handful of times. The V gene is TRBV20-1, the J gene TRBJ2-5; D possibly corresponds to TRBD1 (6 bases). The V gene lost 0 bases and the J gene lost 3 bases, with 17 bases spanning the gap. The CDR3 consists of 16 residues. CDR1 is DFQATT, CDR2 SNEGSKA, per germline (reference sequence). The CDR3: CSARDGGKGEEETQYF. CDR3 in DNA: TGCAGTGCTAGAGATGGGGGAAAGGGGGAAGAAGAGACCCAGTACTTC.

This clonotype appeared many times. The rearrangement links TRBV6-5 to TRBJ2-7; the D is unclear. The CDR3 covers 15 residues. Per germline, CDR1 MNHEY and CDR2 SVGAGI. V was trimmed by 0 bases and J by 2 bases, leaving 11 bases between them. CDR3 DNA sequence: TGTGCCAGCAGTTACTCGACCGGCTCTACCTACGAGCAGTACTTC. It specifies CASSYSTGSTYEQYF.

V and J are TRBV5-5 and TRBJ2-7; TRBD2 aligns across 12 bases. The DNA end lines up better with TRBJ2-5; the J call may be wrong. There are 17 residues in the CDR3. From germline, CDR1 is SGHKS and CDR2 YYEKEE (reference sequence). CDR3 in DNA: TGTGCCAGCAGCTGGGGGTCACTAGCGGGAGGTGGGGAGACCCAGTACTTC. Amino acids: CASSWGSLAGGGETQYF.

J is TRBJ2-5 and V is TRBV7-2; tentative D call: TRBD2 (5 bases). Trimming took 1 base from V and 11 from J, leaving 11 bases between them. Germline assignment: CDR1 SGHTA and CDR2 FQGNSA. This CDR3 contains 12 residues. The CDR3 protein is CASSLGWGEQYF. The CDR3 DNA reads TGTGCCAGCAGCTTAGGATGGGGAGAGCAGTACTTC.

J is TRBJ2-1 and V is TRBV10-2; 9 bases agree with TRBD2. Germline CDR1 reads WSHSY; CDR2 reads SAAADI. CDR3 length: 14 amino acids. With V trimmed by 8 bases and J by 7 bases, 9 bases remained unmatched. CDR3 DNA: TGCGCCAGCGGGGGGGAGCGGGAGGAGAATGAGCAGTTCTTC. This codes for CASGGEREENEQFF.

This clonotype was picked up one time. V usage is TRBV20-1 and J usage is TRBJ2-7; D might be TRBD2 (6 bases). Germline V CDR1 and CDR2: DFQATT, SNEGSKA (reference sequence). CDR3 length equals 16 residues. Deletions cut 0 bases from V and 0 bases from J, with 15 bases between. The CDR3 DNA is TGCAGTGCTAGAGAGGCTAGACGGGGGAACTCCTACGAGCAGTACTTC. Translated: CSAREARRGNSYEQYF.

V gene TRBV6-2 or TRBV6-3 combines with J gene TRBJ1-1; tentatively, D is TRBD1 (5 bases). There are 13 residues in the CDR3. Looked up from germline, CDR1 is MNHEY and CDR2 is SVGEGT. V lost 6 bases to trimming and J lost 0 bases, with 8 bases between them. CDR3 loop: CASSTGLNTEAFF. CDR3 in DNA: TGTGCCAGCAGCACAGGTTTGAACACTGAAGCTTTCTTT.

The J gene is TRBJ2-7, the V gene TRBV20-1; 10 bases are shared with TRBD2. With V trimmed by 6 bases and J by 2 bases, 4 bases remained unmatched. CDR1 is DFQATT and CDR2 is SNEGSKA in the germline V gene (reference sequence). There are 13 residues in the CDR3. The DNA for the CDR3 is TGCAGTGCCAGGACTAGCGGTACCTACGAGCAGTACTTC. This encodes CSARTSGTYEQYF.

This clonotype was seen a few times. This CDR3 is CASSSTSASSYNSPLHF. DNA for the CDR3: TGTGCCAGCAGCTCCACCTCCGCCTCCTCCTATAATTCACCCCTCCACTTT. This chain joins TRBV6-6 and TRBJ1-6; D not resolved. The germline V gene encodes CDR1 MNHNY and CDR2 SVGAGI (reference sequence). This CDR3 comprises 17 residues. V lost 6 bases and J lost 0, with 15 bases in between.

The chain joins TRBV6-5 to TRBJ2-1; tentatively, D is TRBD1 (6 bases). This CDR3 contains 15 residues. CDR1 is MNHEY and CDR2 is SVGAGI in the germline V gene. The V end was cut by 6 bases, the J end by 0 bases, with 12 bases between. The CDR3 sequence is CASRRTESSYNEQFF. The CDR3 nucleotides read TGTGCCAGCAGGAGGACAGAGAGCTCCTACAATGAGCAGTTCTTC.

This clonotype was counted between two and nine times. The chain is built from TRBV29-1 and TRBJ2-7; TRBD1 aligns across 8 bases. This CDR3 is built from 15 residues. V lost 4 bases, J lost 3 bases, and 11 bases stayed unmatched. Germline assignment: CDR1 SQVTM and CDR2 ANQGSEA. CDR3 bases: TGCAGCGTTGCTATTCCTGGACAGGGACTCTACGAGCAGTACTTC. Translating it yields CSVAIPGQGLYEQYF.

V and J are TRBV6-5 and TRBJ2-5; weak D call: TRBD1 (6 bases). The closer fit of TRBJ2-7 to the DNA end suggests the J call may be wrong. The germline CDR1 and CDR2 sequences are MNHEY and SVGAGI. CDR3 length equals 15 residues. The CDR3 protein is CASSYSVRGAYEQYF. Written as DNA, the CDR3 is TGTGCCAGCAGTTACTCGGTCAGGGGAGCCTACGAGCAGTACTTC.